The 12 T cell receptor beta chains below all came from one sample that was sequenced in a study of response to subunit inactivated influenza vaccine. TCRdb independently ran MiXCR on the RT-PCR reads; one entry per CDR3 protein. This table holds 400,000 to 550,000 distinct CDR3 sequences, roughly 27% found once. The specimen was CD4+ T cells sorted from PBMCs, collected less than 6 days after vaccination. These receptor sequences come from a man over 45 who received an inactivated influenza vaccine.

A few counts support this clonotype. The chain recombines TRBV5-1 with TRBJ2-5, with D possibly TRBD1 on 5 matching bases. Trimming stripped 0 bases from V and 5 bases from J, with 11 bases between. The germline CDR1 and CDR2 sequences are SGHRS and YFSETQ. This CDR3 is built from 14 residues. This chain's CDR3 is CASSLAGRAETQYF. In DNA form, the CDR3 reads TGCGCCAGCAGCTTGGCTGGCAGGGCGGAGACCCAGTACTTC.

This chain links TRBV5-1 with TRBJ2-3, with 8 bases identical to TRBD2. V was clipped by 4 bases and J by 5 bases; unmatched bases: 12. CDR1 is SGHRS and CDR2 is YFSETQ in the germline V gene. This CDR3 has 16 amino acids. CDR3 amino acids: CASSENSGGGGDTQYF. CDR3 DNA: TGCGCCAGCAGCGAGAACAGCGGGGGAGGTGGAGATACGCAGTATTTT.

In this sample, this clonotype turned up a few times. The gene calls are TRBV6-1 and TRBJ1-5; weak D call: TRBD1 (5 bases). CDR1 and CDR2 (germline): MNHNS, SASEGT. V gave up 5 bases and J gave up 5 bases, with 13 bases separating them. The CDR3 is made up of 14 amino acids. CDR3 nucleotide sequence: TGTGCCAGCAGTAAAGACGGGGGATATCAGCCCCAGCATTTT. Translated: CASSKDGGYQPQHF.

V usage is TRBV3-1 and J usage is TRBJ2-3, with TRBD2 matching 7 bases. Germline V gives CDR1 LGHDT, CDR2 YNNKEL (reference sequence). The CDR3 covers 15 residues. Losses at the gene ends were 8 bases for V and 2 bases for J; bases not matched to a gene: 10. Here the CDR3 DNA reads TGTGCCAGCCATGCGGGAGCGTACCCCACAGATACGCAGTATTTT. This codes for CASHAGAYPTDTQYF.

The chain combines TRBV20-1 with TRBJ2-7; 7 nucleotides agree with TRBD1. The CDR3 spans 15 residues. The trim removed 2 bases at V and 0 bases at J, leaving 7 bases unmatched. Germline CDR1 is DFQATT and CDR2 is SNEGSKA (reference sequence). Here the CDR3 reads CSARPDRVFSYEQYF. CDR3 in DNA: TGCAGTGCTAGACCCGACAGGGTATTCTCCTACGAGCAGTACTTC.

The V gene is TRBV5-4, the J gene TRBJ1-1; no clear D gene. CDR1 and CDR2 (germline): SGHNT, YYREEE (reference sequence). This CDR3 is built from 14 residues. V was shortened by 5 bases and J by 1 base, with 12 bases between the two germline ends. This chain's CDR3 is CASRLREGNTEAFF. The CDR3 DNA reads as TGTGCCAGCAGACTCCGTGAGGGGAACACTGAAGCTTTCTTT.

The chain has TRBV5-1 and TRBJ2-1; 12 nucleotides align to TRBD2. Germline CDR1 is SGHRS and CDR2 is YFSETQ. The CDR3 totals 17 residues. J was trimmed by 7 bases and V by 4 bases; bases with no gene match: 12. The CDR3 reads CASSLQTSGGSGNEQFF. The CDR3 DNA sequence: TGCGCCAGCAGCCTTCAGACTAGCGGGGGATCAGGGAATGAGCAGTTCTTC. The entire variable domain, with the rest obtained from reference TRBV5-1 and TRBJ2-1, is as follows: KAGVTQTPRYLIKTRGQQVTLSCSPISGHRSVSWYQQTPGQGLQFLFEYFSETQRNKGNFPGRFSGRQFSNSRSEMNVSTLELGDSALYLCASSLQTSGGSGNEQFFGPGTRLTVL.

Written as DNA, the CDR3 is TGTGCCACCCAGAGTCAGATTTATAGCAATCAGCCCCAGCATTTT. Translated, it gives CATQSQIYSNQPQHF. V gene TRBV6-2 or TRBV6-3 combines with J gene TRBJ1-5; D is undetermined. Trimming shortened V by 10 bases and J by 0 bases, and 16 bases separated the two germline ends. The CDR3 extends over 15 amino acids. The germline gives CDR1 MNHEY, CDR2 SVGEGT.

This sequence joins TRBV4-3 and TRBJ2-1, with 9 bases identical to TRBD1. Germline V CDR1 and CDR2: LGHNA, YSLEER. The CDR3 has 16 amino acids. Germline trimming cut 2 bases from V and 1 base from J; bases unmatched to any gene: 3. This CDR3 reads CASSQSQGASYNEQFF. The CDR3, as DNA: TGCGCCAGCAGCCAATCACAGGGGGCGTCCTACAATGAGCAGTTCTTC.

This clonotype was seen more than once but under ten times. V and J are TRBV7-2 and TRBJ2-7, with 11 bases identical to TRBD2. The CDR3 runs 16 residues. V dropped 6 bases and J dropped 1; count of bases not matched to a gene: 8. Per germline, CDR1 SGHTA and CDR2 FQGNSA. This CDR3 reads CASSTGTSGSSYEQYF. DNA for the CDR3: TGTGCCAGCAGTACCGGAACTAGCGGGAGTTCCTACGAGCAGTACTTC.

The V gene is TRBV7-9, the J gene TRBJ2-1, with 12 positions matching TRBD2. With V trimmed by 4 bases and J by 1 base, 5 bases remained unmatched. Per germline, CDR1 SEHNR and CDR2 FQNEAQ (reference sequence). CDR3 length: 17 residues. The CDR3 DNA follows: TGTGCCAGCAGCTCGACTAGCGGGAGAGGGTCCTACAATGAGCAGTTCTTC. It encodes CASSSTSGRGSYNEQFF.

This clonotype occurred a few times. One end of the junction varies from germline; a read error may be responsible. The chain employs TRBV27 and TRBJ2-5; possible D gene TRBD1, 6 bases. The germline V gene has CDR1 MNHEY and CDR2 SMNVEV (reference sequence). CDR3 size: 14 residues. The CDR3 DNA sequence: TGTGCCAGCACTTTATCCAGGGGAGTTGGGACCCAGTACTTC. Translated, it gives CASTLSRGVGTQYF.